The 27 T cell receptor beta chains reported below all come from one sample, sequenced in a study of cytomegalovirus exposure and HLA in healthy donors. Primers for the PCR totalled 60 Vbeta and 13 Jbeta. Assay used: immunoSEQ multiplex PCR; TCRdb lists only in-frame clones, some missing. The repertoire consists of about 170,000 clones, with approximately 72% occurring once and the leading ten covering around 7%. Sequenced material: PBMCs. Receptor source: a middle-aged man in good health and CMV-seropositive.

The rearrangement uses TRBV2 and TRBJ1-4; 9 bases match TRBD1. The ends lost 4 bases at V and 6 bases at J; junction bases unmatched: 6. The CDR3 loop spans 15 amino acids. Germline V gene sequence: CDR1 SNHLY, CDR2 FYNNEI. CDR3 DNA sequence: TGTGCCAGCAGTGCTGGACAGGGGAATTATGAAAAACTGTTTTTT. Encoded protein: CASSAGQGNYEKLFF.

The CDR3 bases are TGCGCCAGCAGCCAAGATCCCCGTACGCAGTATTTT. It yields the protein CASSQDPRTQYF. The chain employs TRBV4-3 and TRBJ2-3; D is uncertain. The V end was cut by 0 bases, the J end by 8 bases, with 6 bases between. CDR1 LGHNA and CDR2 YSLEER come from the germline V gene. CDR3 length: 12 residues.

The chain combines TRBV2 with TRBJ2-3, with a tentative D call TRBD1 (5 bases). The CDR3 spans 15 residues. Germline lookup yields CDR1 SNHLY and CDR2 FYNNEI. Trimming cost V 6 bases and J 2 bases, with 15 bases left between them. The CDR3 DNA reads TGTGCCAGCAGGGGCCGAACAGGTCACACAGATACGCAGTATTTT. Amino acid sequence: CASRGRTGHTDTQYF. The whole variable domain, filled in from reference TRBV2 and TRBJ2-3, reads EPEVTQTPSHQVTQMGQEVILRCVPISNHLYFYWYRQILGQKVEFLVSFYNNEISEKSEIFDDQFSVERPDGSNFTLKIRSTKLEDSAMYFCASRGRTGHTDTQYFGPGTRLTVL.

The chain couples TRBV29-1 to TRBJ2-3; the match to TRBD2 covers 11 bases. Per germline, CDR1 SQVTM and CDR2 ANQGSEA. The V segment lost 4 bases and the J segment 4 bases; nucleotides outside the gene matches: 4. The CDR3 spans 14 residues. The CDR3 region has the DNA TGCAGCGTTGCACTAGCGGGGGCCGCAGATACGCAGTATTTT. Protein sequence: CSVALAGAADTQYF.

V usage is TRBV9 and J usage is TRBJ2-7, with unresolved D. This CDR3 comprises 13 residues. Trimming took 4 bases from V and 6 from J, leaving 14 bases between them. In germline, CDR1 is SGDLS, CDR2 YYNGEE. In DNA, the CDR3 is TGTGCCAGCAGCCGCACGGTAACGGGCGAGCAGTACTTC. Its translation is CASSRTVTGEQYF. Looking up the rest from reference TRBV9 and TRBJ2-7 gives the full variable domain: DSGVTQTPKHLITATGQRVTLRCSPRSGDLSVYWYQQSLDQGLQFLIQYYNGEERAKGNILERFSAQQFPDLHSELNLSSLELGDSALYFCASSRTVTGEQYFGPGTRLTVT.

In this sample, this clone turned up once. This CDR3 reads CASSTGQGDIQYF. The CDR3 region has the DNA TGTGCCAGCAGCACCGGACAGGGAGACATTCAGTACTTC. The genes are TRBV5-6 and TRBJ2-4; TRBD1 matches at 8 bases. Germline loops: CDR1 SGHDT, CDR2 YYEEEE. The CDR3 runs 13 residues. V was pared by 4 bases and J by 8 bases, with 5 bases of the junction left unmatched.

Here the CDR3 reads CAWTGDRGHHYGYTF. DNA for the CDR3: TGTGCCTGGACCGGAGACAGGGGCCATCACTATGGCTACACCTTC. V is TRBV30 and J is TRBJ1-2, with TRBD1 identical over 8 bases. Germline V gene data show CDR1 as GTSNPN and CDR2 as SVGIG (reference sequence). This CDR3 is 15 amino acids long. The V gene end was trimmed by 4 bases and the J gene end by 3 bases; junction bases not matched to a gene: 10.

V and J are TRBV6-6 and TRBJ2-1; D remains ambiguous. The CDR3 totals 15 residues. Deletions cut 6 bases from V and 9 bases from J, with 21 bases between. The V gene's germline CDR1 is MNHNY and CDR2 SVGAGI (reference sequence). The CDR3 sequence: CASSPLLDSNGEQFF. CDR3 nucleotide sequence: TGTGCCAGCAGCCCCCTCCTAGATTCAAACGGTGAGCAGTTCTTC.

The genes are TRBV29-1 and TRBJ2-1, with 11 nucleotides matching TRBD1. J lost 7 bases, V lost 7 bases, and 6 bases had no gene match. This CDR3 region has 13 residues. Germline CDR1 and CDR2: SQVTM and ANQGSEA. CDR3 coding DNA: TGCAGCGCCGGACAGGGGGCAGGGAATGAGCAGTTCTTC. Protein: CSAGQGAGNEQFF.

This rearrangement joins TRBV4-3 to TRBJ1-2, with a possible D match to TRBD1 (5 bases). Trimming removed 0 bases at V and 3 bases at J, with 8 bases between. The CDR3 consists of 14 residues. Germline-derived CDR1 and CDR2 are LGHNA and YSLEER. The CDR3 is CASSQEGADYGYTF. CDR3 nucleotides: TGCGCCAGCAGCCAAGAAGGGGCCGACTATGGCTACACCTTC.

V gene TRBV10-3 combines with J gene TRBJ2-1; no definite D call. Germline CDR1 is ENHRY and CDR2 is SYGVKD. The germline V and J ends were trimmed by 2 bases and 8 bases, with 7 bases remaining between them. The CDR3 loop spans 12 amino acids. CDR3: CAISEVEDEQFF. The DNA for the CDR3 is TGTGCCATCAGTGAGGTAGAAGATGAGCAGTTCTTC.

The V call is TRBV18, the J call TRBJ2-6, with a possible D match to TRBD1 (6 bases). Trimming took off 3 bases at V and 0 bases at J, with 9 bases between the two ends. CDR1 and CDR2 (germline): KGHSH, LQKENI. The length of the CDR3 is 16 residues. The CDR3 DNA sequence: TGTGCCAGCTCACCCAGGGGCAACTCTGGGGCCAACGTCCTGACTTTC. Protein sequence: CASSPRGNSGANVLTF.

The genes are TRBV6-1 and TRBJ2-7; D ambiguous. CDR3 length: 12 amino acids. The germline V gene has CDR1 MNHNS and CDR2 SASEGT. Deletions cut 5 bases from V and 6 bases from J, with 11 bases between. CDR3 bases: TGTGCCAGCAGTCACAATACGGGCGAGCAGTACTTC. Translating gives CASSHNTGEQYF.

V is TRBV11-3 and J is TRBJ2-5; D perhaps matches TRBD1 (6 bases). The V end lost 4 bases, the J end lost 5 bases, and 17 bases lay between the germline ends. Germline CDR1 SGHNT, CDR2 YENEEA. This CDR3 is built from 15 residues. CDR3 protein: CASSSGATSEETQYF. DNA for the CDR3: TGTGCCAGCAGCTCAGGGGCGACCTCCGAGGAGACCCAGTACTTC.

This clone was counted a few times. This sequence joins TRBV19 and TRBJ2-4; maybe TRBD1 (5 bases). Germline V gives CDR1 LNHDA, CDR2 SQIVND (reference sequence). Trimming cost V 2 bases and J 9 bases, with 8 bases left between them. The CDR3 runs 12 residues. The chain's CDR3 is CASSIQGSIQYF. Written as DNA, the CDR3 is TGTGCCAGTAGTATACAGGGTTCCATTCAGTACTTC.

This CDR3 reads CASGSMTSGGYNEQFF. The CDR3 DNA is TGTGCTAGTGGTTCGATGACTAGCGGGGGTTACAATGAGCAGTTCTTC. V is TRBV12-5 and J is TRBJ2-1, with 12 nucleotides matching TRBD2. This CDR3 spans 16 amino acids. V dropped 4 bases and J dropped 4; count of bases not matched to a gene: 5. Germline lookup yields CDR1 LGHNT and CDR2 FRNRAP.

This clone was seen only once. The gene calls are TRBV6-6 and TRBJ2-5, with 8 positions matching TRBD1. The CDR3 is 11 residues long. V lost 4 bases, J lost 12 bases, and 4 bases stayed unmatched. Per the germline V gene, CDR1 is MNHNY and CDR2 is SVGAGI (reference sequence). The CDR3 protein is CASSSRQGKYF. The CDR3 bases are TGTGCCAGCAGTTCGAGACAGGGGAAGTACTTC.

This clone was seen only a few times. The chain carries TRBV30 and TRBJ1-1; a weak D match, TRBD1 (5 bases). The germline V gene has CDR1 GTSNPN and CDR2 SVGIG (reference sequence). With 1 base removed from V and 1 base from J, the gap between germline ends came to 10 bases. The CDR3 has 14 amino acids. CDR3 coding DNA: TGTGCCTGGAGTGAGGGGATTCAGAACACTGAAGCTTTCTTT. It specifies CAWSEGIQNTEAFF.

V usage is TRBV5-6 and J usage is TRBJ1-1, with 11 bases lining up with TRBD1. The CDR3 loop spans 16 amino acids. Germline-derived CDR1 and CDR2 are SGHDT and YYEEEE. Losses at the gene ends were 5 bases for V and 5 bases for J; bases not matched to a gene: 11. CDR3 nucleotide sequence: TGTGCCAGCAGACTTAATTGGGGGACAGGGGGGACTGAAGCTTTCTTT. Encoded protein: CASRLNWGTGGTEAFF.

The chain joins TRBV7-2 to TRBJ1-2; D is undetermined. V was pared by 5 bases and J by 0 bases, with 10 bases between. Germline assignment: CDR1 SGHTA and CDR2 FQGNSA. The CDR3 sequence is 14 residues long. DNA for the CDR3: TGTGCCAGCAGCGGCGACTCGGCTAACTATGGCTACACCTTC. Its protein product is CASSGDSANYGYTF. The whole variable domain, remainder taken from reference TRBV7-2 and TRBJ1-2, is GAGVSQSPSNKVTEKGKDVELRCDPISGHTALYWYRQSLGQGLEFLIYFQGNSAPDKSGLPSDRFSAERTGGSVSTLTIQRTQQEDSAVYLCASSGDSANYGYTFGSGTRLTVV.

This clone is a singleton in its sample. The chain employs TRBV19 and TRBJ2-7; D unresolved. The germline V gene encodes CDR1 LNHDA and CDR2 SQIVND (reference sequence). The CDR3 is 14 amino acids. Deletions cut 3 bases from V and 0 bases from J, with 9 bases between. DNA for the CDR3: TGTGCCAGTAGTATCAGGCAAAACTCCTACGAGCAGTACTTC. It codes for CASSIRQNSYEQYF.

V usage is TRBV5-1 and J usage is TRBJ2-1, with 7 bases that match TRBD2. The CDR3 consists of 16 residues. In germline, CDR1 is SGHRS, CDR2 YFSETQ. The J segment lost 1 base and the V segment lost 0 bases, leaving 4 bases of the junction unmatched. The CDR3 DNA reads as TGCGCCAGCAGCTTGGGTGGGGGAGGGTCCTACAATGAGCAGTTCTTC. The encoded protein is CASSLGGGGSYNEQFF.

The chain uses TRBV10-3 and TRBJ2-6; TRBD1 matches 9 bases. Germline V gene data show CDR1 as ENHRY and CDR2 as SYGVKD. V was clipped by 6 bases and J by 0 bases; unmatched bases: 12. The CDR3 is 19 amino acids. The CDR3 DNA follows: TGTGCCATCAGCCCCCCGGGACAGGGACTGTTCTCTGGGGCCAACGTCCTGACTTTC. It codes for CAISPPGQGLFSGANVLTF.

This sequence joins TRBV7-8 and TRBJ1-4; D unclear. The CDR3 is 15 amino acids. Germline V CDR1 and CDR2: SGHVS, FQNEAQ. The V and J ends lost 5 bases and 4 bases respectively, with 14 bases between them. The CDR3 nucleotides are TGTGCCAGCAGCCGAACGGGAGACCGTAATGAAAAACTGTTTTTT. Translating gives CASSRTGDRNEKLFF.

The chain employs TRBV11-3 and TRBJ2-1; 12 bases are shared with TRBD2. Germline CDR1 reads SGHNT; CDR2 reads YENEEA. CDR3 length equals 15 residues. V lost 5 bases and J lost 8; bases outside the gene matches: 7. CDR3 protein: CASSLSSGGADEQFF. The CDR3 coding sequence is TGTGCCAGCAGCCTTTCTAGCGGGGGGGCTGATGAGCAGTTCTTC.

The chain is built from TRBV5-4 and TRBJ2-3; 10 bases agree with TRBD1. There are 15 residues in the CDR3. The germline CDR1 and CDR2 sequences are SGHNT and YYREEE (reference sequence). Trimming at V came to 3 bases and at J to 0 bases, leaving 1 base not matched to a gene. The CDR3 bases are TGTGCCAGCAGCTCGGGACAGGGGAGCACAGATACGCAGTATTTT. This sequence encodes CASSSGQGSTDTQYF.

As concerns this clone: One end of the junction does not line up with germline, which may come from a read error. The J gene is TRBJ2-5, the V gene TRBV7-7; possibly TRBD2 for D (6 bases). The CDR3 runs 13 residues. Germline V gives CDR1 SSHAT, CDR2 FNYEAQ (reference sequence). CDR3 residues: CASSWSGQETQYF. The DNA for the CDR3 is TGTGCTAGCAGCTGGAGCGGGCAAGAGACCCAGTACTTC.